The subject of this entry is one T cell receptor (beta chain). Data came from immunoSEQ multiplex PCR; TCRdb stores just in-frame clones and leaves some out. Among about 230,000 clones, just under 90% were seen once, and the ten largest hold less than 4.5%. This CDR3 comprises 14 residues. Trimming removed 6 bases at V and 7 bases at J, with 18 bases between. Germline CDR1 reads MDHEN; CDR2 reads SYDVKM. This record belongs to a study of blood T cell repertoires in COVID-19. About the research overall: COVID-19 samples collected from the United States, Italy and Spain covered acute and convalescent phases. Sample material is recorded as cDNA or gDNA derived from T cells, B-cell-depleted T cells, or PBMCs.

Individuals drawn from under 30 US areas were about 18 to 100 years old. Assignment of participants to cohorts was predicated upon participant-reported clinical history. Sequencing was carried out using PBMCs or T cells enriched from blood (not recorded which). The chain couples TRBV28 to TRBJ1-1; possibly TRBD1 for D (6 bases). The clonotype originates from a woman in her 30s with acute COVID-19. DNA of the CDR3: TGTGCCAGCAGACCTCGGGGAGGGGGGCTTGAAGCTTTCTTT. This gives the protein CASRPRGGGLEAFF.